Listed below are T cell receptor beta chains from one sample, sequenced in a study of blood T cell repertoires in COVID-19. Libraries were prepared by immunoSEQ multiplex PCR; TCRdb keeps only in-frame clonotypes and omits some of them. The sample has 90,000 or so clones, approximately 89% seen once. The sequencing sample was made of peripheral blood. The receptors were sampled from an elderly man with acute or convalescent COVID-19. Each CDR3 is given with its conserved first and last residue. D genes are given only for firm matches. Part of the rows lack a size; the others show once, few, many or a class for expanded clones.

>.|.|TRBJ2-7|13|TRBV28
CASSDSNRYEQYF
TGTGCCAGCAGCGATTCTAACAGGTACGAGCAGTACTTC
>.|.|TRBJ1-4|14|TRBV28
CASSLPATNEKLFF
TGTGCCAGCAGTTTACCAGCAACTAATGAAAAACTGTTTTTT
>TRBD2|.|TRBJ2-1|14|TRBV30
CAWSAGTTYNEQFF
TGTGCCTGGAGTGCCGGGACTACCTACAATGAGCAGTTCTTC
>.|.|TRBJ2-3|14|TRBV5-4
CASSQERRGDTQYF
TGTGCCAGCAGCCAGGAAAGACGGGGAGATACGCAGTATTTT
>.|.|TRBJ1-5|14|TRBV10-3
CAISEAAGLQPQHF
TGTGCCATCAGTGAGGCGGCCGGGTTGCAGCCCCAGCATTTT
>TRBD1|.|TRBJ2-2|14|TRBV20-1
CSASRDRGAWELFF
TGCAGTGCTAGTAGGGACAGGGGTGCTTGGGAGCTGTTTTTT
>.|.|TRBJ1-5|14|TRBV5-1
CASSTDFSNQPQHF
TGCGCCAGCAGCACGGACTTTAGCAATCAGCCCCAGCATTTT
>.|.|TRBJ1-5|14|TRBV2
CASTLSGSNQPQHF
TGTGCCAGCACACTGTCAGGGAGCAATCAGCCCCAGCATTTT
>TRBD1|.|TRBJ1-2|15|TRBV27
CASSPGTGNFGGYTF
TGTGCCAGCAGTCCAGGGACAGGAAATTTTGGTGGCTACACCTTC
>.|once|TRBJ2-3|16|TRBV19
CASSPRSTGSTDTQYF
TGTGCCAGTAGTCCGCGAAGCACTGGTAGCACAGATACGCAGTATTTT
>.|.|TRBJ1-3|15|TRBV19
CASSPYRGDGNTIYF
TGTGCCAGTAGTCCCTACCGGGGAGATGGAAACACCATATATTTT
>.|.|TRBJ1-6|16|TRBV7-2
CASSLWASEGNSPLHF
TGTGCCAGCAGCTTATGGGCGAGTGAGGGTAATTCACCCCTCCACTTT
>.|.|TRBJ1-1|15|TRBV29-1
CSVGGGVGVNTEAFF
TGCAGCGTTGGGGGCGGGGTCGGGGTGAACACTGAAGCTTTCTTT
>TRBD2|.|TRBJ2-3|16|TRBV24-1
CATSDFGGRALDTQYF
TGTGCCACCAGTGATTTCGGCGGGAGGGCCTTGGATACGCAGTATTTT
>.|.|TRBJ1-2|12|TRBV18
CASSPDRGGYTF
TGTGCCAGCTCACCGGACAGAGGTGGCTACACCTTC
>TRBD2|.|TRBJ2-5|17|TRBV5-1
CASSLGASSGAQETQYF
TGCGCCAGCAGCTTGGGTGCGTCTAGCGGGGCCCAAGAGACCCAGTACTTC
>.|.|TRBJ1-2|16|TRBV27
CASSLFGQRANYGYTF
TGTGCCAGCAGTTTATTTGGACAGCGTGCTAACTATGGCTACACCTTC
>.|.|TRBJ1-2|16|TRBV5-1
CASSLGRQEMNYGYTF
TGCGCCAGCAGCTTGGGACGACAGGAAATGAACTATGGCTACACCTTC
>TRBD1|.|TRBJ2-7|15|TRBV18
CASSPRTGDSYEQYF
TGTGCCAGCTCTCCCAGGACAGGCGACTCCTACGAGCAGTACTTC
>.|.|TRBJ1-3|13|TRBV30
CAWSLIPGNTIYF
TGTGCCTGGAGTCTAATTCCCGGAAACACCATATATTTT
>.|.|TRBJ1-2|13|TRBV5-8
CASSLPGIYGYTF
TGTGCCAGCAGCTTGCCGGGGATCTATGGCTACACCTTC
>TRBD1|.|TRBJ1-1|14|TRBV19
CASSMYRGLSEAFF
TGTGCCAGTAGTATGTACAGGGGGCTTAGTGAAGCTTTCTTT
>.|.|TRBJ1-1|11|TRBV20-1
CSAGDFPEAFF
TGCAGTGCCGGGGACTTCCCTGAAGCTTTCTTT
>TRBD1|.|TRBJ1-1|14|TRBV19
CASSISGGYTEAFF
TGTGCCAGTAGTATTTCAGGGGGGTACACTGAAGCTTTCTTT
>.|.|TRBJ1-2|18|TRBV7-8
CASSPHRVPVGGLYGYTF
TGTGCCAGCAGCCCCCACCGGGTCCCCGTAGGAGGACTCTATGGCTACACCTTC
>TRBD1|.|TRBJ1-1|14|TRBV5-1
CASSFGDRTTEAFF
TGCGCCAGCAGCTTCGGGGACAGGACCACTGAAGCTTTCTTT
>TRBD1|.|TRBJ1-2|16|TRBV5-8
CASSLAGTGFGYGYTF
TGTGCCAGCAGCTTGGCCGGGACAGGGTTTGGCTATGGCTACACCTTC
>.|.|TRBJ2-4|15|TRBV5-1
CASSREQGSKNIQYF
TGCGCCAGCAGCCGTGAACAGGGATCCAAAAACATTCAGTACTTC
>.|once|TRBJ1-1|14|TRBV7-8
CASSLYGGSTEAFF
TGTGCCAGCAGCTTATACGGGGGTAGCACTGAAGCTTTCTTT
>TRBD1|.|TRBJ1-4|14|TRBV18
CASSPGQGNEKLFF
TGTGCCAGCTCACCAGGACAGGGAAATGAAAAACTGTTTTTT
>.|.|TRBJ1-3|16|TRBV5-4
CASSLGGEQGVNTIYF
TGTGCCAGCAGCTTGGGAGGGGAACAGGGAGTAAACACCATATATTTT
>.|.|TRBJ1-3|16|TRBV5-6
CASSLRSATVGNTIYF
TGTGCCAGCAGCTTGCGGAGCGCGACAGTGGGAAACACCATATATTTT
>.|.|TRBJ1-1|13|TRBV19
CASRRTRNTEAFF
TGTGCCAGTAGAAGGACAAGGAACACTGAAGCTTTCTTT
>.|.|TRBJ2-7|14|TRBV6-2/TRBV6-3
CASSYSTVNYEQYF
TGTGCCAGCAGTTACTCGACAGTTAACTACGAGCAGTACTTC
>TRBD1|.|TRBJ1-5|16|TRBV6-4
CAGLGGTGGLNQPQHF
TGTGCCGGATTAGGGGGGACAGGGGGACTTAATCAGCCCCAGCATTTT
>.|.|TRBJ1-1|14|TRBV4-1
CASSPDPGNTEAFF
TGCGCCAGCAGCCCGGACCCGGGAAACACTGAAGCTTTCTTT
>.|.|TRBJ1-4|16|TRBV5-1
CASSAGIQQVNEKLFF
TGCGCCAGCAGCGCCGGGATCCAACAAGTTAATGAAAAACTGTTTTTT
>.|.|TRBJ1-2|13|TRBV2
CASSPGFSAGYTF
TGTGCCAGCAGCCCCGGGTTCTCGGCCGGCTACACCTTC
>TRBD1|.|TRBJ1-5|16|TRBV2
CASRPLTGGINQPQHF
TGTGCCAGCAGACCCCTGACAGGGGGCATAAATCAGCCCCAGCATTTT
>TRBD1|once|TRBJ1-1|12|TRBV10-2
CASGQGYTEAFF
TGCGCCAGTGGACAGGGGTATACTGAAGCTTTCTTT
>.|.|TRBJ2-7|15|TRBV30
CAWSVGDISTYEQYF
TGTGCCTGGAGTGTCGGGGACATCTCAACCTACGAGCAGTACTTC
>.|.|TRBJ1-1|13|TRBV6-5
CASSYSAGTEAFF
TGTGCCAGCAGTTACTCGGCAGGGACTGAAGCTTTCTTT
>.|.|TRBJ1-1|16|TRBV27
CASNHLQGLGNTEAFF
TGTGCCAGCAATCATCTACAGGGCCTCGGGAACACTGAAGCTTTCTTT
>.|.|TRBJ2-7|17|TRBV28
CASSSTTRERLSYEQYF
TGTGCCAGCAGTTCCACGACACGGGAGCGCCTCTCCTACGAGCAGTACTTC
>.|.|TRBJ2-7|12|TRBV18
CASSPPVGEQYF
TGTGCCAGCTCACCCCCGGTCGGCGAGCAGTACTTC
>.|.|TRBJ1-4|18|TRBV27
CASSGLRVQGKKNEKLFF
TGTGCCAGCAGTGGTCTTAGGGTACAGGGAAAGAAAAATGAAAAACTGTTTTTT
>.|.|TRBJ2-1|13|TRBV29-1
CSVGQAGYNEQFF
TGCAGCGTTGGTCAGGCGGGGTACAATGAGCAGTTCTTC
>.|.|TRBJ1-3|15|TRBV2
CASSRDGSSGNTIYF
TGTGCCAGCAGCCGAGACGGGAGCTCTGGAAACACCATATATTTT
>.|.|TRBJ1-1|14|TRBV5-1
CASSLQTGSTEAFF
TGCGCCAGCAGCTTGCAAACAGGGAGCACTGAAGCTTTCTTT
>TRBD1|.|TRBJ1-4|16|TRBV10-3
CAISTGTELYDEKLFF
TGTGCCATCAGTACCGGGACAGAGCTTTATGATGAAAAACTGTTTTTT
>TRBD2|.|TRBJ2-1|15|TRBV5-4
CASSFRLAGVDEQFF
TGTGCCAGCAGCTTTAGACTAGCGGGGGTGGATGAGCAGTTCTTC
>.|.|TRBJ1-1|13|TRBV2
CASSGGQGGTAFF
TGTGCCAGCAGTGGCGGGCAGGGAGGTACGGCTTTCTTT